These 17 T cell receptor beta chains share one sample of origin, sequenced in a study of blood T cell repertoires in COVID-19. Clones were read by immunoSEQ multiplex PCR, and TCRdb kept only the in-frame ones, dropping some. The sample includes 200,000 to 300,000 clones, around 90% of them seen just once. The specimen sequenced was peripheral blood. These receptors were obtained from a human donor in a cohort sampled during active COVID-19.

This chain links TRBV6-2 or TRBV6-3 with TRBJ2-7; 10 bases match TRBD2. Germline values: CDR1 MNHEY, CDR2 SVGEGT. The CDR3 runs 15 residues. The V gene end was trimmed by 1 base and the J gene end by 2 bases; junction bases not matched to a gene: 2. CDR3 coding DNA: TGTGCCAGCAGTTACTATACTAGCGGGGCCTACGAGCAGTACTTC. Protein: CASSYYTSGAYEQYF.

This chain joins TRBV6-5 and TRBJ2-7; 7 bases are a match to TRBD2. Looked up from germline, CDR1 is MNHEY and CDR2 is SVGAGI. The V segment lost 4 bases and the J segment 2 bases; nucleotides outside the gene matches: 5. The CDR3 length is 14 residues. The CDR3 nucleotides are TGTGCCAGCAGTTCCCTAGCGGAGGCCTACGAGCAGTACTTC. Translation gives CASSSLAEAYEQYF.

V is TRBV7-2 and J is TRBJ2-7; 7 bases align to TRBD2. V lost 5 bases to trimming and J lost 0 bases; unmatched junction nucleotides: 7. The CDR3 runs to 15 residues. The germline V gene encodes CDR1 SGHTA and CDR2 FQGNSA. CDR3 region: CASSPLWGGSYEQYF. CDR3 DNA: TGTGCCAGCAGCCCTCTATGGGGGGGCTCCTACGAGCAGTACTTC.

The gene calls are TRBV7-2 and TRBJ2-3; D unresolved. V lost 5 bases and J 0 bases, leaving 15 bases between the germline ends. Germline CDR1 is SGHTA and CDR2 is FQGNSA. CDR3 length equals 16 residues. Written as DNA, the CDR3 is TGTGCCAGCAGCGTCCAGGTGCACGCTAGCACAGATACGCAGTATTTT. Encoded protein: CASSVQVHASTDTQYF.

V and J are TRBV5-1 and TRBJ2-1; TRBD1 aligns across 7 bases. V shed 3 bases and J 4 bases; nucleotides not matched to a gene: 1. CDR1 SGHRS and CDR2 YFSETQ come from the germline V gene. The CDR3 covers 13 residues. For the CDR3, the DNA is TGCGCCAGCAGCTCGGACAGGTACAATGAGCAGTTCTTC. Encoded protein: CASSSDRYNEQFF.

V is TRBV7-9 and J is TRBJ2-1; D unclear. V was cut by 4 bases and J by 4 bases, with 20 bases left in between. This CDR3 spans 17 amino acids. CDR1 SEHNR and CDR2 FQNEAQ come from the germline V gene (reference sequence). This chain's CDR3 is CASSSAPVQEFYNEQFF. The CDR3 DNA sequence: TGTGCCAGCAGCTCCGCCCCGGTCCAGGAATTTTACAATGAGCAGTTCTTC.

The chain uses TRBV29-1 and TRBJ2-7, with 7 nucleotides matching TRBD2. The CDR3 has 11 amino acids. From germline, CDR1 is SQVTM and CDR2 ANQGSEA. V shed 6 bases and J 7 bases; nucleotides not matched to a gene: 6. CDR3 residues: CSVLGGAEQYF. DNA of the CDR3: TGCAGCGTGCTGGGAGGGGCGGAGCAGTACTTC.

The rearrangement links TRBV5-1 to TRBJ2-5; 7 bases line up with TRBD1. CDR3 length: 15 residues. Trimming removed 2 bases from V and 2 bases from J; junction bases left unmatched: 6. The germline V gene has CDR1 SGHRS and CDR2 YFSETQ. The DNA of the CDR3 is TGCGCCAGCAGCTTCCGGGACAGTTCTCAAGAGACCCAGTACTTC. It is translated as CASSFRDSSQETQYF.

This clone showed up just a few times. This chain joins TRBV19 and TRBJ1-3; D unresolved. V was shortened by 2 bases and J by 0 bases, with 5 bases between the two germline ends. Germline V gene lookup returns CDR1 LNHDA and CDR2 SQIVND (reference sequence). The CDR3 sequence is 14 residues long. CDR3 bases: TGTGCCAGTAGTATAATCTCCTCTGGAAACACCATATATTTT. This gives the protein CASSIISSGNTIYF.

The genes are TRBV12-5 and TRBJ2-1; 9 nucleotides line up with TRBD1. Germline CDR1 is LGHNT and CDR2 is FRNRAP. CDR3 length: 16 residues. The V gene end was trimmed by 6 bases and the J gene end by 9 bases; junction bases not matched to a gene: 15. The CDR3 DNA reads TGTGCTAGTGGACGGGACAGGGTGGGAAGGGTCGGTGAGCAGTTCTTC. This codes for CASGRDRVGRVGEQFF.

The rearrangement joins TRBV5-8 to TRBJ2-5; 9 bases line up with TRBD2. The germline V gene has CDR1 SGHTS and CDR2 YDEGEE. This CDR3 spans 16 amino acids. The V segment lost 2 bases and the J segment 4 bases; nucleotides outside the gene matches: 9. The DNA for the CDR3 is TGTGCCAGCAGCTTAATGGGCGGGGGGGTCCGAGAGACCCAGTACTTC. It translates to CASSLMGGGVRETQYF.

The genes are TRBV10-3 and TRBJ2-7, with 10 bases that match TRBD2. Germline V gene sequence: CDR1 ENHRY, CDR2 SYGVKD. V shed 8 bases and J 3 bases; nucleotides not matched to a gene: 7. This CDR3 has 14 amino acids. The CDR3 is CAIGLAGDYYEQYF. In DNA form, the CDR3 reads TGTGCCATCGGGCTAGCGGGGGACTACTACGAGCAGTACTTC.

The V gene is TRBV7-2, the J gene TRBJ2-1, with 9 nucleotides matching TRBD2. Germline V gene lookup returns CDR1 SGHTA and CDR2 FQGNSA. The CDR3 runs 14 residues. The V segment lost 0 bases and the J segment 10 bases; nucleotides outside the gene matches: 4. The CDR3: CASSLASLAGEQFF. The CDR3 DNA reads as TGTGCCAGCAGCTTAGCGAGCCTAGCGGGGGAGCAGTTCTTC.

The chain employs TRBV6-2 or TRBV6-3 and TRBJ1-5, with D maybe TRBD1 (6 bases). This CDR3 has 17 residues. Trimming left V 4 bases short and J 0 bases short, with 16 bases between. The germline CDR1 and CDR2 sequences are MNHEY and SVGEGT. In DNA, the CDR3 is TGTGCCAGCAGTTTCGAAACGGGACAACATAGCAATCAGCCCCAGCATTTT. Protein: CASSFETGQHSNQPQHF.

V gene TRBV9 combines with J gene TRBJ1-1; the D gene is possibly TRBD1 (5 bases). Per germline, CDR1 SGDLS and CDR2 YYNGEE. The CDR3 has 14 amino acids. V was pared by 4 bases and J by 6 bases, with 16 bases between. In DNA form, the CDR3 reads TGTGCCAGCAGCCCGCAGGGAGGGCTAGCTGAAGCTTTCTTT. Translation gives CASSPQGGLAEAFF.

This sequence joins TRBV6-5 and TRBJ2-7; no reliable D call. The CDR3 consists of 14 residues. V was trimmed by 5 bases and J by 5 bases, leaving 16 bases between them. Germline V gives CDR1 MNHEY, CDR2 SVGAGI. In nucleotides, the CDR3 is TGTGCCAGCAGTCTCGGTCGGGTGGTGAACGAGCAGTACTTC. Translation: CASSLGRVVNEQYF.

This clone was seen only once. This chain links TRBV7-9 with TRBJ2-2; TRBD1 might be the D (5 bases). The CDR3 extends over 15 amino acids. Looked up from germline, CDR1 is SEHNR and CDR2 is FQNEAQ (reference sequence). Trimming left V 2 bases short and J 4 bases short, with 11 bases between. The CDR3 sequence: CASSLLGAVTGELFF. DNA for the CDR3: TGTGCCAGCAGCTTATTAGGGGCGGTCACCGGGGAGCTGTTTTTT.